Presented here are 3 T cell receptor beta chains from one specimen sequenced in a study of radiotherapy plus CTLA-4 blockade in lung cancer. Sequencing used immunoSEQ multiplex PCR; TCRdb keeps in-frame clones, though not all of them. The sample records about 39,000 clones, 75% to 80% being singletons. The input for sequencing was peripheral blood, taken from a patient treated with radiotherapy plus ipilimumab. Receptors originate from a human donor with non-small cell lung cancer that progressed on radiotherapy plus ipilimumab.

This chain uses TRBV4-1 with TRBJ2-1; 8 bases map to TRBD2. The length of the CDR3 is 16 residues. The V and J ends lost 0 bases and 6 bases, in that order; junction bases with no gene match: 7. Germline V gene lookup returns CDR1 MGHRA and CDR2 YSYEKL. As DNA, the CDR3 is TGCGCCAGCAGCCAAGATCTGAGCGGGGGTGCCAATGAGCAGTTCTTC. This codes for CASSQDLSGGANEQFF.

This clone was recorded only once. This CDR3 is CASSLGGTRTTNEKLFF. The CDR3 nucleotides are TGTGCCAGCAGCCTGGGGGGGACTCGGACAACTAATGAAAAACTGTTTTTT. This sequence joins TRBV5-4 and TRBJ1-4; D perhaps matches TRBD1 (5 bases). The ends were cut back, 4 bases at V and 0 bases at J, with 16 bases in the middle. This CDR3 has 17 residues. From germline, CDR1 is SGHNT and CDR2 YYREEE (reference sequence).

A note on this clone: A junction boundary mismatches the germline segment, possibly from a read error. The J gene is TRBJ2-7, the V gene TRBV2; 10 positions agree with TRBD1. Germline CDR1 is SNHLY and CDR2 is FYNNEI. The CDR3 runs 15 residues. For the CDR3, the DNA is TGTGCCAGCAGGGAAGGGACAGGGGTATGGGGGGAGCAGTACTTC. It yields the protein CASREGTGVWGEQYF.